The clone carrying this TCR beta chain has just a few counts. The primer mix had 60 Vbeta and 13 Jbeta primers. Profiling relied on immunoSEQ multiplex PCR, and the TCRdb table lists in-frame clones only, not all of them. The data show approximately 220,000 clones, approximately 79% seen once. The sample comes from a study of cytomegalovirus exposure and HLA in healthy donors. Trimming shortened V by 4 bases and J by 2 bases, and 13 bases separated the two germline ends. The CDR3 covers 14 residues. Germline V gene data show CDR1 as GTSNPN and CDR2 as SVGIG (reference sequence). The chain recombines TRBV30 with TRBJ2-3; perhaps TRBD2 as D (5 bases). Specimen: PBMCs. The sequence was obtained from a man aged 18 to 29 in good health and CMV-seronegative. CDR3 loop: CAWNGEGPTDTQYF. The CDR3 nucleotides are TGTGCCTGGAACGGGGAAGGCCCCACAGATACGCAGTATTTT.